This is a list of T cell receptor beta chains from one sample in a study of CD8+ T cells in alopecia areata. The table came from immunoSEQ multiplex PCR; TCRdb's copy has only in-frame clones and leaves some out. The sample contains 200,000 or so clones, over 45% of which appear only once. This specimen was CD4+ T cells sorted from blood, taken at week 24, from a patient treated with tofacitinib. These receptors were taken from a human donor with alopecia areata. CDR3s leave out the opening cysteine and the closing phenylalanine or tryptophan.

j_call cdr3_length v_call cdr3_aa
TRBJ1-3 12 TRBV30 AWKRQGSGNTIY
TRBJ2-7 15 TRBV4-3 ASSQPWGLAKSYEQY
TRBJ2-5 12 TRBV6-5 ASGDRGGRETQY
TRBJ1-2 14 TRBV4-3 ASSQDPFPGNYGYT
TRBJ2-7 13 TRBV5-4 ASSPRTGGIYEQY
TRBJ2-3 13 TRBV4-1 ASRPIGASTDTQY
TRBJ2-1 13 TRBV5-6 ASSVGLYGANEQF
TRBJ2-5 13 TRBV28 ASSLIAGGTETQY
TRBJ2-1 13 TRBV4-3 ASSQERGPYNEQF
TRBJ2-2 12 TRBV7-2 ASSPGQGSGELF
TRBJ2-1 13 TRBV4-3 ASSQEGKSYNEQF
TRBJ2-4 11 TRBV29-1 SVGWQGKNIQY
TRBJ1-2 12 TRBV30 AWRDRGRGYGYT
TRBJ2-1 15 TRBV25-1 ASSERGRTSGYNEQF
TRBJ1-2 9 TRBV6-6 ASRNDYGYT
TRBJ1-1 12 TRBV7-9 ASSGQGASTEAF
TRBJ2-7 12 TRBV18 ASSPGGSMNEQY
TRBJ1-2 12 TRBV25-1 ASSEWGVNYGYT
TRBJ1-6 13 TRBV5-4 ASSLGGTEASPLH
TRBJ1-6 12 TRBV10-3 AISGRDPNSPLH
TRBJ2-1 14 TRBV11-2 ASSWLSGLSYNEQF
TRBJ2-7 13 TRBV18 ASSPPGRSTYEQY
TRBJ1-5 12 TRBV29-1 SVEDSGIGQPQH
TRBJ1-2 12 TRBV14 ASSQRQGLGGYT
TRBJ1-6 11 TRBV15 ATSPPGGSPLH
TRBJ2-1 15 TRBV7-2 ASSLVSAGKTYNEQF
TRBJ1-2 10 TRBV2 ASSGVGFGYT
TRBJ2-1 11 TRBV5-1 ASSLARTGEQF
TRBJ2-1 11 TRBV6-5 ASSYSNTNEQF
TRBJ1-2 14 TRBV25-1 ASSEPETGTNYGYT
TRBJ2-5 10 TRBV6-5 ASSPAQETQY
TRBJ2-1 16 TRBV30 AFRRGSGQGIMYNEQF
TRBJ2-5 12 TRBV23-1 ASSQLTSVETQY
TRBJ1-2 11 TRBV2 ASRDMADYGYT
TRBJ2-7 11 TRBV27 ASRLAGVYEQY
TRBJ2-5 12 TRBV5-4 ASSSTGAQETQY
TRBJ1-1 11 TRBV29-1 SVEMGWDGEAF
TRBJ2-5 13 TRBV7-2 ASSPLDRARETQY
TRBJ2-3 12 TRBV7-2 ASSTTGGTNTQY
TRBJ2-7 10 TRBV5-1 ASSLPSYEQY
TRBJ1-3 12 TRBV7-9 ASSQTGAGNTIY
TRBJ2-7 12 TRBV2 ASRTSGIASEQY
TRBJ1-1 11 TRBV18 ASSPTGGTEAF
TRBJ1-2 11 TRBV5-1 ASSLVTDYGYT
TRBJ1-2 11 TRBV4-1 ASSQGDSYGYT
TRBJ2-1 11 TRBV29-1 SAAQGATNEQF
TRBJ1-1 11 TRBV29-1 SVPGMGYTEAF
TRBJ2-1 10 TRBV29-1 SAGQRNNEQF
TRBJ1-1 13 TRBV29-1 SVEDGQSSNTEAF
TRBJ1-1 13 TRBV7-2 ASSLTRTGNTEAF